These T cell receptor beta chains were read from a single sample in a study of T cells in Graves' hyperthyroidism and ophthalmopathy. TCRdb ran MiXCR on the multiplex PCR reads and lists one entry per CDR3 protein. The data hold roughly 510,000 distinct CDR3 sequences, with around 20% observed a single time. The sequenced sample was blood. The origin of the receptors is a man aged 18 to 30 with Graves' hyperthyroidism. Both conserved end residues are part of each CDR3. Each record gives: clone size, V gene, J gene, D gene, CDR3 protein, CDR3 DNA. The D gene is left open where the match is weak. Rows may omit the clone size; those that give it use once, few, many or a size class.

>few|TRBV12-3/TRBV12-4|TRBJ1-3|.
CASRPPVGNTIYF
TGTGCCAGCAGGCCGCCCGTTGGAAACACCATATATTTT
>.|TRBV20-1|TRBJ2-6|.
CSARESSGANVLTF
TGCAGTGCTAGAGAGAGCTCTGGGGCCAACGTCCTGACTTTC
>.|TRBV28|TRBJ2-7|TRBD1
CASSLPGQGIGYEQYF
TGTGCCAGCAGTCTCCCGGGACAGGGAATAGGATACGAGCAGTACTTC
>few|TRBV2|TRBJ2-5|TRBD1
CASFWDRSQETQYF
TGTGCCAGCTTTTGGGACAGGTCTCAAGAGACCCAGTACTTC
>many|TRBV28|TRBJ1-2|.
CASRPGHLYGYTF
TGTGCCAGCAGACCGGGACATCTCTATGGCTACACCTTC
>.|TRBV30|TRBJ1-5|.
CAWSGGPLSNQPQHF
TGTGCCTGGAGTGGGGGCCCTCTGAGCAATCAGCCCCAGCATTTT
>many|TRBV6-1|TRBJ1-2|.
CASRSPRGRPNYGYTF
TGTGCCAGCCGATCCCCCCGCGGCAGACCGAACTATGGCTACACCTTC
>many|TRBV28|TRBJ1-2|.
CASSLWDYGYTF
TGTGCCAGCAGTTTATGGGACTATGGCTACACCTTC
>.|TRBV5-5|TRBJ1-5|.
CASSSFGKGHNQPQHF
TGTGCCAGCAGCTCTTTCGGGAAGGGTCATAATCAGCCCCAGCATTTT
>few|TRBV2|TRBJ1-1|TRBD1
CASSAPVDRADTEAFF
TGTGCCAGCAGTGCGCCCGTGGACAGGGCTGATACTGAAGCTTTCTTT
>many|TRBV6-5|TRBJ1-1|.
CASSYLSGMVAFF
TGTGCCAGCAGTTACCTCTCGGGAATGGTAGCTTTCTTT
>many|TRBV5-1|TRBJ1-1|.
CASSFGGPGTPNEAFF
TGCGCCAGCAGCTTCGGCGGCCCCGGGACACCCAATGAAGCTTTCTTT
>many|TRBV20-1|TRBJ1-2|.
CSARASTFIGYGYTF
TGCAGTGCTAGGGCATCGACATTCATAGGCTATGGCTACACCTTC
>.|TRBV30|TRBJ1-2|TRBD1
CAWSPERWDSGNYGYTF
TGTGCCTGGAGTCCAGAGCGTTGGGACAGTGGAAACTATGGCTACACCTTC
>many|TRBV13|TRBJ1-1|TRBD1
CASSRQGRTPLEGAFF
TGTGCCAGCAGCCGACAGGGGAGAACCCCCCTTGAAGGAGCTTTCTTT
>many|TRBV28|TRBJ2-7|.
CASSLVVHEQYF
TGTGCCAGCAGTTTGGTCGTCCACGAGCAGTACTTC
>many|TRBV30|TRBJ1-2|TRBD1
CAWSETGGDGYTF
TGTGCCTGGAGTGAGACAGGGGGCGATGGCTACACCTTC
>once|TRBV2|TRBJ2-7|.
CASSVGFSSYEQYF
TGTGCCAGCAGTGTAGGTTTCAGCTCCTACGAGCAGTACTTC
>.|TRBV19|TRBJ1-2|.
CASSIDRRGYTF
TGTGCCAGTAGTATAGATCGGCGTGGCTACACCTTC
>few|TRBV10-2|TRBJ1-5|TRBD1
CASSESGTGNQPQHF
TGCGCCAGCAGTGAGTCCGGGACAGGGAATCAGCCCCAGCATTTT
>.|TRBV29-1|TRBJ2-5|TRBD2
CSVTPGGSQETQYF
TGCAGCGTAACCCCGGGGGGGAGCCAAGAGACCCAGTACTTC
>.|TRBV7-8|TRBJ2-7|.
CASSLVMGFTYEQYF
TGTGCCAGCAGCTTAGTCATGGGTTTCACCTACGAGCAGTACTTC
>few|TRBV5-1|TRBJ2-5|.
CASSQGQNQETQYF
TGCGCCAGCAGCCAAGGACAGAACCAAGAGACCCAGTACTTC
>many|TRBV11-2|TRBJ2-2|.
CASSSHRGGRRTGELFF
TGTGCCAGCAGCTCCCACCGTGGGGGGCGCCGCACCGGGGAGCTGTTTTTT
>many|TRBV11-2|TRBJ2-7|TRBD2
CASSLVSGAMGDEQYF
TGTGCCAGCAGCTTAGTGAGCGGGGCCATGGGGGACGAGCAGTACTTC
>many|TRBV7-2|TRBJ1-2|.
CASSPLVGIYGYTF
TGTGCCAGCAGCCCCCTAGTGGGGATCTATGGCTACACCTTC
>.|TRBV7-9|TRBJ2-5|.
CASSPRDGYQETQYF
TGTGCCAGCAGCCCCCGTGACGGGTACCAAGAGACCCAGTACTTC
>once|TRBV12-3/TRBV12-4|TRBJ2-5|.
CASSSTGTLTGETQYF
TGTGCCAGCAGTTCGACCGGGACCTTGACGGGGGAGACCCAGTACTTC
>.|TRBV6-1|TRBJ1-5|.
CASSNYQSGQPQHF
TGTGCCAGCAGCAATTATCAATCCGGGCAGCCCCAGCATTTT
>.|TRBV5-1|TRBJ2-2|.
CASSPGGARTGELFF
TGCGCCAGCAGCCCAGGGGGGGCGCGGACCGGGGAGCTGTTTTTT
>.|TRBV20-1|TRBJ2-7|.
CSGARRAYEQYF
TGCAGTGGGGCCAGGAGGGCCTACGAGCAGTACTTC
>many|TRBV30|TRBJ1-1|.
CAWSVLGEGTEAFF
TGTGCCTGGAGTGTACTGGGGGAAGGCACTGAAGCTTTCTTT
>many|TRBV2|TRBJ2-2|.
CASRRGVEELFF
TGTGCCAGCAGGAGAGGGGTGGAGGAGCTGTTTTTT
>.|TRBV5-1|TRBJ2-7|.
CASSFGEGYEQYF
TGCGCCAGCAGCTTCGGAGAGGGCTACGAGCAGTACTTC
>few|TRBV6-1|TRBJ2-4|.
CASSPSGWENIQYF
TGTGCCAGCAGCCCCTCGGGGTGGGAAAACATTCAGTACTTC
>many|TRBV12-3/TRBV12-4|TRBJ2-5|TRBD2
CASSSKAGGKETQYF
TGTGCCAGCAGTTCCAAAGCGGGGGGGAAAGAGACCCAGTACTTC
>many|TRBV2|TRBJ1-6|.
CASGAHSPLHF
TGTGCCAGCGGCGCCCATTCACCCCTCCACTTT
>many|TRBV12-3/TRBV12-4|TRBJ1-5|.
CASSLKGSNQPQHF
TGTGCCAGCAGTTTGAAGGGAAGCAATCAGCCCCAGCATTTT
>few|TRBV5-1|TRBJ2-5|.
CASSRWGRGLETQYF
TGCGCCAGCAGCCGATGGGGGCGGGGGCTTGAGACCCAGTACTTC
>.|TRBV30|TRBJ1-1|TRBD1
CAWSVRDRVMNTEAFF
TGTGCCTGGAGTGTCCGGGACAGGGTAATGAACACTGAAGCTTTCTTT
>.|TRBV10-3|TRBJ2-2|TRBD2
CAIRLAGGRTGELFF
TGTGCCATAAGACTAGCGGGGGGACGGACCGGGGAGCTGTTTTTT
>many|TRBV12-5|TRBJ1-3|.
CASGLVLGRRLSGNTIYF
TGTGCTAGTGGTTTGGTATTGGGTCGCCGCCTTTCTGGAAACACCATATATTTT